This TCR beta chain was obtained from a study of cytomegalovirus exposure and HLA in healthy donors. The study, taken as a whole, reports: Within the data, a cluster of highly shared sequence variants was likely a sequencing artifact. It has been reported that TCR beta sequences accurately predicted the HLA-A and HLA-B alleles of most subjects.

With 60 Vbeta and 13 Jbeta primers, the PCR was carried out. The method was immunoSEQ multiplex PCR; TCRdb's version includes in-frame clones alone and lacks a portion of them. The table shows about 63,000 clones, with 73% occurring only once. This clone was observed once. Its antigen is unidentified. This receptor was identified in a man over 45 in good health and CMV-seronegative. Sequencing used PBMCs.

The chain's CDR3 is CAWSDGQGSPTDTQYF. The CDR3 DNA reads as TGTGCCTGGAGTGATGGACAGGGATCCCCCACAGATACGCAGTATTTT. This chain uses TRBV30 with TRBJ2-3; 8 nucleotides agree with TRBD1. With V trimmed by 1 base and J by 2 bases, 8 bases remained unmatched. Germline lookup yields CDR1 GTSNPN and CDR2 SVGIG (reference sequence). The length of the CDR3 is 16 residues.